This T cell receptor (beta chain) appears in the sequencing data of a study of long-term antiretroviral therapy in people with HIV. Going into DNA extraction, samples held roughly 0.9-11 million cryopreserved PBMC. immunoSEQ v3.0 was run at survey level. Sequencing was performed with immunoSEQ multiplex PCR; in TCRdb, only in-frame clones are kept and a portion is missing. The repertoire holds roughly 17,000 clones, with roughly 95% as singletons. Germline V lookup: CDR1 MNHEY, CDR2 SVGAGI. The V gene lost 11 bases and the J gene lost 7 bases, with 17 bases spanning the gap. This CDR3 is 13 amino acids long. Concerning this clone itself: As yet, its antigen is unknown.

Study-level results: ART was followed by higher diversity that remained below transplant donor controls.

The source was unsorted PBMCs, collected 10.4 years after starting antiretroviral therapy. The TCR sequence derives from a man in his thirties or forties with HIV. The chain links TRBV6-5 to TRBJ2-2; perhaps TRBD1 as D (5 bases). CDR3 residues: CASRLGRGGELFF. DNA for the CDR3: TGTGCCTCCCGGTTGGGGCGCGGCGGGGAGCTGTTTTTT.